The next 22 T cell receptor beta chains were all read from a single sample in a study of blood T cell repertoires in COVID-19. TCRdb keeps only in-frame clones here, not all; method: immunoSEQ multiplex PCR. The sample contains 200,000 to 250,000 clones, roughly 80% of which appear only once. Sequencing used peripheral blood. The receptor source for this set is a man younger than 40 with active or convalescent COVID-19.

There are a few counts of this clone. J is TRBJ1-6 and V is TRBV2; TRBD1 is a possible D gene (6 bases). Trimming shortened V by 2 bases and J by 7 bases, and 9 bases separated the two germline ends. CDR1 and CDR2 (germline): SNHLY, FYNNEI. This CDR3 comprises 14 residues. The chain's CDR3 is CASSEQGRNSPLHF. DNA of the CDR3: TGTGCCAGCAGTGAACAGGGGCGGAATTCACCCCTCCACTTT.

V usage is TRBV13 and J usage is TRBJ2-2; 7 nucleotides align to TRBD2. CDR1 and CDR2 (germline): PRHDT, FYEKMQ (reference sequence). CDR3 length: 15 residues. V was pared by 5 bases and J by 0 bases, with 3 bases of the junction left unmatched. The CDR3 is CASSLLATNTGELFF. For the CDR3, the DNA is TGTGCCAGCAGCCTACTAGCGACGAACACCGGGGAGCTGTTTTTT.

The V and J genes are TRBV6-5 and TRBJ2-1, with 15 positions matching TRBD2. Trimming at V came to 6 bases and at J to 9 bases, leaving 6 bases not matched to a gene. The length of the CDR3 is 15 residues. From germline, CDR1 is MNHEY and CDR2 SVGAGI. This CDR3 is CASSLKGLAGGEQFF. As DNA, the CDR3 is TGTGCCAGCAGCCTAAAGGGACTAGCGGGGGGTGAGCAGTTCTTC.

The gene calls are TRBV12-3 or TRBV12-4 and TRBJ1-2; the D gene is possibly TRBD1 (6 bases). V was trimmed by 6 bases and J by 7 bases, leaving 12 bases between them. This CDR3 spans 12 amino acids. The CDR3 spells CASSLTGFGYTF. The DNA of the CDR3 is TGTGCCAGCAGCCTTACAGGGTTTGGCTACACCTTC.

This rearrangement joins TRBV10-1 to TRBJ1-2; perhaps TRBD1 as D (6 bases). The germline V gene encodes CDR1 WNHNN and CDR2 SYGVQD (reference sequence). The CDR3 covers 16 residues. Trimming removed 6 bases from V and 1 base from J, with 18 bases in between. The CDR3 region has the DNA TGCGCCAGCAGAGCAGAAAGGACAGACATTAACTATGGCTACACCTTC. Its translation: CASRAERTDINYGYTF.

The CDR3 DNA sequence: TGTGCCAGCAGCGTATCGCCCGTTTCGGGACAGACGGGAAATGAGCAGTTCTTC. It codes for CASSVSPVSGQTGNEQFF. The genes are TRBV9 and TRBJ2-1; 7 bases line up with TRBD1. The length of the CDR3 is 18 residues. The germline V gene encodes CDR1 SGDLS and CDR2 YYNGEE. The ends lost 1 base at V and 7 bases at J; junction bases unmatched: 17.

The CDR3 is CASSETSGRRVTQYF. DNA of the CDR3: TGTGCCAGCAGCGAGACTAGCGGGAGGAGGGTTACGCAGTATTTT. The chain carries TRBV9 and TRBJ2-3, with 13 bases aligning to TRBD2. CDR3 size: 15 residues. After removal of 3 bases from V and 8 bases from J, the junction contained 6 bases not matched to a gene. In germline, CDR1 is SGDLS, CDR2 YYNGEE.

This chain links TRBV25-1 with TRBJ1-4; 7 bases agree with TRBD1. The CDR3 is made up of 14 amino acids. V shed 8 bases and J 5 bases; nucleotides not matched to a gene: 8. CDR1 is MGHDK, CDR2 SYGVNS, per germline. CDR3 coding DNA: TGTGCCAGCCGGGACAGCGGGAGGAATGAAAAACTGTTTTTT. Its translation: CASRDSGRNEKLFF.

This clone was observed a few times. The rearrangement joins TRBV27 to TRBJ1-6, with 8 bases lining up with TRBD1. J was trimmed by 10 bases and V by 9 bases; bases with no gene match: 8. The CDR3 consists of 13 residues. From germline, CDR1 is MNHEY and CDR2 SMNVEV (reference sequence). The CDR3 protein is CARRQGNFSPLHF. As DNA, the CDR3 is TGTGCCAGAAGACAGGGGAATTTCTCACCCCTCCACTTT.

The V call is TRBV7-2, the J call TRBJ2-3, with a possible D match to TRBD2 (6 bases). The germline CDR1 and CDR2 sequences are SGHTA and FQGNSA. Trimming removed 5 bases at V and 5 bases at J, with 14 bases between. The CDR3 runs 14 residues. The CDR3 here is CASSPPSVGDTQYF. DNA of the CDR3: TGTGCCAGCAGCCCCCCTAGCGTGGGAGATACGCAGTATTTT.

CDR3 DNA sequence: TGTGCCACCAGCAGGGACAGGGATCGGGCTAGTGGTGAAGCTTTCTTT. Translating gives CATSRDRDRASGEAFF. This chain uses TRBV15 with TRBJ1-1; 8 bases are a match to TRBD1. The V and J ends lost 3 bases and 7 bases, in that order; junction bases with no gene match: 13. CDR1 LNHNV and CDR2 YYDKDF come from the germline V gene (reference sequence). The CDR3 covers 16 residues.

This clone was counted only a few times. The DNA of the CDR3 is TGTGCCAGCAGCTTAGCCCAGGGGAATGAAAAACTGTTTTTT. It specifies CASSLAQGNEKLFF. J is TRBJ1-4 and V is TRBV7-9; tentative D call: TRBD1 (6 bases). V lost 0 bases, J lost 5 bases, and 7 bases lay in between. Germline V lookup: CDR1 SEHNR, CDR2 FQNEAQ (reference sequence). This CDR3 comprises 14 residues.

As DNA, the CDR3 is TGTGCCAGCAGTTCATCTAATTCACCCCTCCACTTT. This gives the protein CASSSSNSPLHF. This chain connects TRBV28 to TRBJ1-6, with D uncertain. Germline V CDR1 and CDR2: MDHEN, SYDVKM. The CDR3 spans 12 residues. The V end lost 4 bases, the J end lost 6 bases, and 4 bases lay between the germline ends.

The V and J genes are TRBV30 and TRBJ1-2; 7 positions match TRBD1. With V trimmed by 3 bases and J by 0 bases, 7 bases remained unmatched. CDR1 GTSNPN and CDR2 SVGIG come from the germline V gene (reference sequence). This CDR3 region has 15 residues. The CDR3 DNA sequence: TGTGCCTGGAGACGAGGGGGCGGCCCTAACTATGGCTACACCTTC. Translated, it gives CAWRRGGGPNYGYTF.

The chain couples TRBV19 to TRBJ2-7, with 10 bases fitting TRBD1. The CDR3 is 15 residues long. Germline V lookup: CDR1 LNHDA, CDR2 SQIVND (reference sequence). V lost 3 bases and J lost 6; bases outside the gene matches: 8. This CDR3 is CASSITLTGGGEQYF. DNA of the CDR3: TGTGCCAGTAGTATTACCCTGACAGGGGGCGGCGAGCAGTACTTC.

V usage is TRBV29-1 and J usage is TRBJ2-7; possibly TRBD1 for D (6 bases). V was trimmed by 7 bases and J by 0 bases, leaving 13 bases between them. The CDR3 spans 13 residues. Germline CDR1 is SQVTM and CDR2 is ANQGSEA. CDR3 sequence (DNA): TGCAGCGCATCCCCGGACAGCTCCTACGAGCAGTACTTC. The encoded protein is CSASPDSSYEQYF.

The chain combines TRBV4-1 with TRBJ1-1; TRBD1 agrees at 9 bases. V lost 4 bases and J lost 12; bases outside the gene matches: 12. The germline gives CDR1 MGHRA, CDR2 YSYEKL. The CDR3 consists of 14 residues. Written as DNA, the CDR3 is TGCGCCAGCAGCCGGGAACAGGGGGCGTATGGATCTTTCTTT. This gives the protein CASSREQGAYGSFF.

This chain connects TRBV28 to TRBJ2-2, with D perhaps matching TRBD2 (5 bases). The V end lost 10 bases, the J end lost 2 bases, and 11 bases lay between the germline ends. The germline V gene encodes CDR1 MDHEN and CDR2 SYDVKM. CDR3 length: 13 residues. The CDR3 region has the DNA TGTGCCACCCAGAGGGCCAACACCGGGGAGCTGTTTTTT. Translation: CATQRANTGELFF.

The V call is TRBV6-5, the J call TRBJ2-7; 8 positions agree with TRBD1. Germline V lookup: CDR1 MNHEY, CDR2 SVGAGI. The CDR3 has 14 amino acids. The V segment lost 7 bases and the J segment 4 bases; nucleotides outside the gene matches: 9. CDR3 residues: CASTKLGTGYEQYF. CDR3 in DNA: TGTGCCAGCACCAAATTGGGGACAGGTTACGAGCAGTACTTC.

The chain links TRBV27 to TRBJ1-1, with TRBD1 matching 10 bases. The CDR3 is made up of 17 amino acids. Germline assignment: CDR1 MNHEY and CDR2 SMNVEV (reference sequence). J gave up 1 base and V 4 bases, and 9 bases lay outside the gene matches. This CDR3 reads CASSSGQGDCGNTEAFF. Here the CDR3 DNA reads TGTGCCAGCAGTTCTGGACAGGGGGACTGTGGGAACACTGAAGCTTTCTTT.

The gene calls are TRBV2 and TRBJ2-7, with 8 bases matching TRBD1. V lost 6 bases and J lost 6; bases outside the gene matches: 10. The CDR3 consists of 14 residues. The germline V gene has CDR1 SNHLY and CDR2 FYNNEI. The CDR3 DNA reads TGTGCCAGCAGCTCGACAGGGGCTGGTTTCGAGCAGTACTTC. Protein: CASSSTGAGFEQYF.

In this sample, this clone turned up a few times. The chain joins TRBV10-2 to TRBJ2-7; 11 nucleotides line up with TRBD2. The CDR3 runs 15 residues. Germline loops: CDR1 WSHSY, CDR2 SAAADI. V shed 8 bases, J shed 4 bases, and the junction held 10 bases outside the gene matches. The DNA of the CDR3 is TGCGCCAGCGGCCAGAGACTAGCGGGGAAATACGAGCAGTACTTC. This sequence encodes CASGQRLAGKYEQYF.